The rows below give T cell receptor beta chains drawn from one sample of a study of CD8+ T cells in alopecia areata. TCRdb keeps only in-frame clones here, not all; method: immunoSEQ multiplex PCR. The data contain 100,000 to 150,000 clones, around 63% of them singletons. Sequences were derived from CD4+ T cells sorted from blood, sampled at week 4, from a patient treated with tofacitinib. The receptors were sampled from a human donor with alopecia areata. Both conserved end residues are part of each CDR3. A D gene is named only where the DNA matches it firmly. Clone size is stated in some rows and not others, as once, few, many or a class when expanded.

cdr3_aa: CASGPTGMSTDTQYF
cdr3_nt: TGTGCTAGTGGTCCGACAGGGATGAGCACAGATACGCAGTATTTT
clone_size: few
d_call: TRBD1
j_call: TRBJ2-3
v_call: TRBV12-5

cdr3_aa: CASSTDRENYGYTF
cdr3_nt: TGTGCCAGCTCAACGGACAGGGAAAACTATGGCTACACCTTC
clone_size: -
d_call: TRBD1
j_call: TRBJ1-2
v_call: TRBV18

cdr3_aa: CASSTTGDTGELFF
cdr3_nt: TGTGCCAGTAGTACCACAGGTGACACCGGGGAGCTGTTTTTT
clone_size: few
d_call: -
j_call: TRBJ2-2
v_call: TRBV19

cdr3_aa: CAWRLGGGNEQFF
cdr3_nt: TGTGCCTGGAGATTAGGAGGGGGCAATGAGCAGTTCTTC
clone_size: -
d_call: -
j_call: TRBJ2-1
v_call: TRBV30

cdr3_aa: CASSLTDVGDSPLHF
cdr3_nt: TGTGCCAGCAGCTTAACCGACGTGGGGGATTCACCCCTCCACTTT
clone_size: -
d_call: -
j_call: TRBJ1-6
v_call: TRBV7-9

cdr3_aa: CASSTRLVSQETQYF
cdr3_nt: TGTGCCAGCAGCACGCGCTTGGTGAGCCAAGAGACCCAGTACTTC
clone_size: -
d_call: -
j_call: TRBJ2-5
v_call: TRBV7-9

cdr3_aa: CASSWGVNQPQHF
cdr3_nt: TGTGCCAGCTCTTGGGGAGTAAATCAGCCCCAGCATTTT
clone_size: -
d_call: -
j_call: TRBJ1-5
v_call: TRBV28

cdr3_aa: CATRRQGGGGYTF
cdr3_nt: TGTGCCACCAGGAGACAGGGAGGAGGTGGCTACACCTTC
clone_size: -
d_call: TRBD1
j_call: TRBJ1-2
v_call: TRBV15

cdr3_aa: CASSFRSGATTGETQYF
cdr3_nt: TGTGCCAGCAGTTTTAGGTCGGGGGCCACGACTGGGGAGACCCAGTACTTC
clone_size: few
d_call: -
j_call: TRBJ2-5
v_call: TRBV28

cdr3_aa: CASSQGDSLYEQYF
cdr3_nt: TGCGCCAGCAGCCAGGGGGACTCCCTCTACGAGCAGTACTTC
clone_size: once
d_call: -
j_call: TRBJ2-7
v_call: TRBV5-1

cdr3_aa: CASSEEHEQYF
cdr3_nt: TGTGCCAGCAGTGAAGAACACGAGCAGTACTTC
clone_size: once
d_call: -
j_call: TRBJ2-7
v_call: TRBV2

cdr3_aa: CASSLGQGRSTF
cdr3_nt: TGTGCCAGCAGCTTGGGGCAGGGGAGGTCCACCTTC
clone_size: -
d_call: -
j_call: TRBJ1-2
v_call: TRBV5-4

cdr3_aa: CASSYSFQGGSYGYTF
cdr3_nt: TGTGCCAGCAGTTACTCGTTTCAGGGGGGATCCTATGGCTACACCTTC
clone_size: once
d_call: TRBD1
j_call: TRBJ1-2
v_call: TRBV6-5

cdr3_aa: CASSRQTSTDTQYF
cdr3_nt: TGTGCCAGCAGCCGACAGACCTCCACAGATACGCAGTATTTT
clone_size: -
d_call: -
j_call: TRBJ2-3
v_call: TRBV7-9

cdr3_aa: CASSPAGWGNIQYF
cdr3_nt: TGTGCCAGCAGCCCCGCGGGATGGGGGAACATTCAGTACTTC
clone_size: -
d_call: -
j_call: TRBJ2-4
v_call: TRBV7-9

cdr3_aa: CAWGRLATSTDTQYF
cdr3_nt: TGTGCCTGGGGCAGACTAGCGACTAGCACAGATACGCAGTATTTT
clone_size: -
d_call: TRBD2
j_call: TRBJ2-3
v_call: TRBV30

cdr3_aa: CATLARPYGYTF
cdr3_nt: TGTGCCACGTTAGCCAGGCCCTATGGCTACACCTTC
clone_size: once
d_call: -
j_call: TRBJ1-2
v_call: TRBV28

cdr3_aa: CASSLVSPGANVLTF
cdr3_nt: TGTGCCAGCAGCTTAGTTTCGCCTGGGGCCAACGTCCTGACTTTC
clone_size: -
d_call: -
j_call: TRBJ2-6
v_call: TRBV7-8

cdr3_aa: CASSRGTGGHEQYF
cdr3_nt: TGCGCCAGCAGCCGCGGGACAGGGGGCCACGAGCAGTACTTC
clone_size: -
d_call: TRBD1
j_call: TRBJ2-7
v_call: TRBV5-1

cdr3_aa: CASSKVRQALHMNTEAFF
cdr3_nt: TGTGCCAGCAGCAAAGTTAGACAGGCACTCCACATGAACACTGAAGCTTTCTTT
clone_size: few
d_call: -
j_call: TRBJ1-1
v_call: TRBV21-1

cdr3_aa: CATSLRTGGTARETQYF
cdr3_nt: TGTGCCACCAGCCTTAGGACAGGTGGGACGGCAAGGGAGACCCAGTACTTC
clone_size: -
d_call: TRBD1
j_call: TRBJ2-5
v_call: TRBV15

cdr3_aa: CATSRVQGSNQPQHF
cdr3_nt: TGTGCCACCAGCAGGGTACAGGGGAGCAATCAGCCCCAGCATTTT
clone_size: few
d_call: TRBD1
j_call: TRBJ1-5
v_call: TRBV15

cdr3_aa: CASSVEADTQYF
cdr3_nt: TGTGCCAGCAGCGTAGAGGCAGATACGCAGTATTTT
clone_size: -
d_call: -
j_call: TRBJ2-3
v_call: TRBV9

cdr3_aa: CASSPNRGHIGNEQFF
cdr3_nt: TGTGCCAGCAGCCCCAACAGGGGGCATATTGGAAATGAGCAGTTCTTC
clone_size: -
d_call: TRBD1
j_call: TRBJ2-1
v_call: TRBV7-9

cdr3_aa: CASSGDAGREQYF
cdr3_nt: TGTGCCAGCAGCGGGGACGCGGGGAGGGAGCAGTACTTC
clone_size: few
d_call: -
j_call: TRBJ2-7
v_call: TRBV13

cdr3_aa: CAWSISGLQPQHF
cdr3_nt: TGTGCCTGGAGTATTAGCGGACTTCAGCCCCAGCATTTT
clone_size: once
d_call: -
j_call: TRBJ1-5
v_call: TRBV30

cdr3_aa: CASSLWGPNTGELFF
cdr3_nt: TGTGCCAGCAGCCTATGGGGGCCGAACACCGGGGAGCTGTTTTTT
clone_size: once
d_call: -
j_call: TRBJ2-2
v_call: TRBV7-2

cdr3_aa: CASSFNGETQYF
cdr3_nt: TGTGCCAGCAGTTTTAACGGAGAGACCCAGTACTTC
clone_size: -
d_call: -
j_call: TRBJ2-5
v_call: TRBV28

cdr3_aa: CASSLIRSWNEQFF
cdr3_nt: TGTGCCAGCAGTCTAATAAGGTCGTGGAATGAGCAGTTCTTC
clone_size: few
d_call: -
j_call: TRBJ2-1
v_call: TRBV28